The 10 T cell receptor beta chains presented below share a single source sample, sequenced in a study of regulatory T cells in long-lasting Graves disease. Time point denoted: persistent/refractory GD, antithyroid drugs over 5 years with positive TRAb. RNA isolated from PBMCs was used to make the TCR library. Building of the TCR beta libraries involved iRepertoire HTBI primers and Arm-PCR of CDR3 regions. TCRdb re-derived calls from the multiplex PCR reads in MiXCR, one entry per CDR3 protein. The data contain roughly 500,000 distinct CDR3 sequences, approximately 21% of them seen just once; the ten biggest clones take up roughly 7.1%. This sample comprised peripheral blood mononuclear cells (PBMCs), obtained when the disease was refractory, from a patient treated with antithyroid drugs. Every receptor here comes from a female donor with Graves disease.

This chain connects TRBV12-3 or TRBV12-4 to TRBJ1-5; D not certain. V was cut by 3 bases and J by 0 bases, with 9 bases left in between. The CDR3 consists of 15 residues. The CDR3 spells CASSLGIHSNQPQHF. The CDR3, as DNA: TGTGCCAGCAGTTTGGGGATTCATAGCAATCAGCCCCAGCATTTT.

The genes are TRBV12-3 or TRBV12-4 and TRBJ2-2; 9 bases align to TRBD1. This CDR3 region has 18 residues. Trimming removed 5 bases from V and 2 bases from J; junction bases left unmatched: 12. The CDR3 DNA is TGTGCCAGCAGTCCCCACGCCTACAGGGGGCATAACACCGGGGAGCTGTTTTTT. It yields the protein CASSPHAYRGHNTGELFF.

This clonotype was seen a handful of times. V is TRBV7-2 and J is TRBJ2-2; possibly TRBD2 for D (5 bases). The CDR3 runs 16 residues. Trimming removed 5 bases from V and 2 bases from J, with 15 bases in between. Germline CDR1 SGHTA, CDR2 FQGNSA. This CDR3 is CASSPWTGINTGELFF. The CDR3 DNA follows: TGTGCCAGCAGCCCCTGGACGGGAATAAACACCGGGGAGCTGTTTTTT.

This clonotype appeared many times. CDR3 in amino acids: CASGLDSKGRGNTEAFF. The CDR3 DNA is TGTGCTAGTGGTTTGGATTCTAAGGGGCGGGGGAACACTGAAGCTTTCTTT. This chain connects TRBV12-5 to TRBJ1-1; D is perhaps TRBD1 (5 bases). Trimming cost V 1 base and J 1 base, with 16 bases left between them. Germline V CDR1 and CDR2: LGHNT, FRNRAP. The CDR3 totals 17 residues.

The V call is TRBV5-1, the J call TRBJ2-7; 7 bases align to TRBD1. Germline-derived CDR1 and CDR2 are SGHRS and YFSETQ. The J segment lost 3 bases and the V segment lost 2 bases, leaving 8 bases of the junction unmatched. The CDR3 consists of 15 residues. Here the CDR3 reads CASSLGRTGIYEQYF. CDR3 nucleotide sequence: TGCGCCAGCAGCTTAGGCCGGACAGGAATCTACGAGCAGTACTTC. Full variable domain (outside the CDR3, taken from reference TRBV5-1 and TRBJ2-7): KAGVTQTPRYLIKTRGQQVTLSCSPISGHRSVSWYQQTPGQGLQFLFEYFSETQRNKGNFPGRFSGRQFSNSRSEMNVSTLELGDSALYLCASSLGRTGIYEQYFGPGTRLTVT.

CDR3 loop: CASSLLGVQGAKNTEAFF. The CDR3 nucleotides read TGTGCCAGCAGCCTCTTAGGGGTACAGGGGGCTAAGAACACTGAAGCTTTCTTT. V gene TRBV27 combines with J gene TRBJ1-1; 9 positions agree with TRBD1. V lost 6 bases to trimming and J lost 1 base; unmatched junction nucleotides: 15. Germline V CDR1 and CDR2: MNHEY, SMNVEV (reference sequence). The CDR3 loop spans 18 amino acids.

The chain couples TRBV28 to TRBJ2-5; no clear D gene. The V gene's germline CDR1 is MDHEN and CDR2 SYDVKM. CDR3 length: 13 amino acids. V was clipped by 2 bases and J by 8 bases, with 12 bases between them. In DNA, the CDR3 is TGTGCCAGCAGTTTAGAGGCCATGGCTACCCAGTACTTC. Translating gives CASSLEAMATQYF.

This rearrangement joins TRBV19 to TRBJ1-6; D remains ambiguous. Germline CDR1 and CDR2: LNHDA and SQIVND (reference sequence). V was shortened by 7 bases and J by 7 bases, with 14 bases between the two germline ends. This CDR3 spans 14 amino acids. CDR3 DNA sequence: TGTGCCAGTACCCTAGGACGGAGAAATTCACCCCTCCACTTT. Protein: CASTLGRRNSPLHF.

This clonotype was counted many times. The chain links TRBV28 to TRBJ2-7; D gene unclear. Germline V gene lookup returns CDR1 MDHEN and CDR2 SYDVKM. Trimming left V 4 bases short and J 1 base short, with 17 bases between. CDR3 length: 16 amino acids. CDR3 loop: CASSSPPTDGSYEQYF. For the CDR3, the DNA is TGTGCCAGCAGTTCCCCCCCGACCGACGGATCCTACGAGCAGTACTTC.

The chain combines TRBV7-9 with TRBJ1-1; D may be TRBD1 (5 bases). The CDR3 has 14 residues. Germline CDR1 is SEHNR and CDR2 is FQNEAQ (reference sequence). Trimming stripped 2 bases from V and 3 bases from J, with 10 bases between. The CDR3 loop reads CASSLSAGYTEAFF. The CDR3, as DNA: TGTGCCAGCAGCTTATCAGCAGGGTACACTGAAGCTTTCTTT.